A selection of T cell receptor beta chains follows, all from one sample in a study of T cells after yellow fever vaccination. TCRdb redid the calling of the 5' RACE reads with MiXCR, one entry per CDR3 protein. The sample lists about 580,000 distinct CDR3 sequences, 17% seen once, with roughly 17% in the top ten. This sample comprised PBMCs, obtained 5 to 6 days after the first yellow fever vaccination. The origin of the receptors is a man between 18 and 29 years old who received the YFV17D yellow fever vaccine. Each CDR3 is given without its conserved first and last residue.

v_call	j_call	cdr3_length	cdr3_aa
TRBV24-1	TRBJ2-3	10	ATRGITDTQY
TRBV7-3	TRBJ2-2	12	ASKSTANTGELF
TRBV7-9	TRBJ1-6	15	ASSLGGDRVYNSPLH
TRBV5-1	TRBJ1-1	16	ASSLLMSGTGGNTEAF
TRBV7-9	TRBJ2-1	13	ASRPPGQRVNEQF
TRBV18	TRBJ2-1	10	ASSPTTGEQF
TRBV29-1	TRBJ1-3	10	SVRRTGNTIY
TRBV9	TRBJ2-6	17	ASSVGRDRYFSGANVLT
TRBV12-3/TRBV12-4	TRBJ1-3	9	ASSPGSTIY
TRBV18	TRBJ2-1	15	ASSPQPGRYTYNEQF
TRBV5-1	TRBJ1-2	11	ASSAGPDYGYT
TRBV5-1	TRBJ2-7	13	ASRLILSSATEQY
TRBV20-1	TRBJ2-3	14	SAPARIAGTTDTQY
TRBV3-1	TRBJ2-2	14	ASSQYHGTTPGELF
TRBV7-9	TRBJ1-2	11	ASSPDMPYGYT
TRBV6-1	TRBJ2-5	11	ASSGNGQETQY
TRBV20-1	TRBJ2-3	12	SASDRGLADTQY
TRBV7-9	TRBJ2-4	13	ASSPPGLLRDIQY
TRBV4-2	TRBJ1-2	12	ASSQESLAYGYT
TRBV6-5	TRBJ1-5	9	ASSNGDRAH
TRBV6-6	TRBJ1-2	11	ATGDSNNYGYT
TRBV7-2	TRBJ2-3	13	ASSSRTSGGNTQY
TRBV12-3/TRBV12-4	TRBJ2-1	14	ASGPGGGRAYNEQF
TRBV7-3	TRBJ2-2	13	ASSPLSGGTGELF
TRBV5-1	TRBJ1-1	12	ASRGQGMSTEAF
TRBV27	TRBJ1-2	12	ASSLLGGADGYT
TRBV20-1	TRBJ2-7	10	SAAGLAYEQY
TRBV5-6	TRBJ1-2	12	ASSLGINAYGYT
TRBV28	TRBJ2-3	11	ASLRLGRDTQY
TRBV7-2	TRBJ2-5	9	AETGGETQY
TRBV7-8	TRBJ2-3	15	ASSNTHAAGGTDTQY
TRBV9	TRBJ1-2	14	ASSVGTPGQGYGYT
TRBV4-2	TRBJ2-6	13	ASSQTSAGANVLT
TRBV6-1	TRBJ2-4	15	ASSPQGDRAGKNIQY
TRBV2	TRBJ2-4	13	ASWRSGGGKNIQY
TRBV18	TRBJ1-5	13	ASSPRNGFNQPQH
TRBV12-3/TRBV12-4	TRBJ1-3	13	ASRRASPSGNTIY
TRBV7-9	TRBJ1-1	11	ASSLRDITEAF
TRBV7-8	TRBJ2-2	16	ASSNWGDTMSLSGELF
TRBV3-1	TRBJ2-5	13	ASTDGGQSWETQY
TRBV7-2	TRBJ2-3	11	ASTSSVFDTQY